One and the same sample provided the 10 T cell receptor beta chains below, sequenced in a study of response to subunit inactivated influenza vaccine. MiXCR was run by TCRdb on the RT-PCR reads, yielding one entry per CDR3 protein. Of about 520,000 distinct CDR3 sequences in the sample, around 7.9% are singletons; the top ten hold 13%. The specimen comprised PBMCs from blood, sampled approximately 25 months after vaccination. These receptors were obtained from a man aged 45 to 70 who received an inactivated influenza vaccine.

The chain employs TRBV29-1 and TRBJ2-7; D unresolved. V dropped 2 bases and J dropped 5 bases, with 13 bases sitting between them. CDR1 SQVTM and CDR2 ANQGSEA come from the germline V gene. This CDR3 has 13 amino acids. CDR3 in amino acids: CSVETAGSDEQYF. CDR3 DNA: TGCAGCGTTGAAACGGCTGGGTCGGACGAGCAGTACTTC.

The sample holds many counts of this clonotype. V is TRBV28 and J is TRBJ2-7; 9 bases fit TRBD1. This CDR3 is 15 amino acids long. Germline V lookup: CDR1 MDHEN, CDR2 SYDVKM. The trim removed 3 bases at V and 1 base at J, leaving 4 bases unmatched. CDR3 nucleotide sequence: TGTGCCAGCAGTTTCTCCGGGACAGGGTCCTACGAGCAGTACTTC. This codes for CASSFSGTGSYEQYF.

The chain has TRBV7-9 and TRBJ1-4, with D possibly TRBD1 on 5 matching bases. CDR1 SEHNR and CDR2 FQNEAQ come from the germline V gene (reference sequence). The germline V and J ends were trimmed by 5 bases and 6 bases, with 16 bases remaining between them. The CDR3 runs to 15 residues. The DNA for the CDR3 is TGTGCCAGCAGCCCACCCGGGGCCCTCGATGAAAAACTGTTTTTT. It is translated as CASSPPGALDEKLFF.

The chain has TRBV12-5 and TRBJ2-4; 7 bases are shared with TRBD1. CDR3 size: 18 residues. Per the germline V gene, CDR1 is LGHNT and CDR2 is FRNRAP. V lost 4 bases to trimming and J lost 4 bases; unmatched junction nucleotides: 16. DNA for the CDR3: TGTGCTAGTGGTTCAAGCTCCCGGACAGGAACGACTAAAAACATTCAGTACTTC. Protein: CASGSSSRTGTTKNIQYF.

J is TRBJ2-5 and V is TRBV14, with D uncertain. The CDR3 runs to 14 residues. Trimming shortened V by 4 bases and J by 0 bases, and 9 bases separated the two germline ends. Germline CDR1 reads SGHDN; CDR2 reads FVKESK. DNA for the CDR3: TGTGCCAGCAGCCGACACCTGTACCAAGAGACCCAGTACTTC. Encoded protein: CASSRHLYQETQYF.

The chain employs TRBV6-2 or TRBV6-3 and TRBJ2-7; 12 positions match TRBD2. The germline V gene encodes CDR1 MNHEY and CDR2 SVGEGT. CDR3 length: 14 residues. Trimming took 6 bases from V and 4 from J; bases not matched to a gene: 4. Here the CDR3 DNA reads TGTGCCAGCAGACGGACTAGCGGGAAGTACGAGCAGTACTTC. As protein: CASRRTSGKYEQYF.

This clonotype was counted only a few times. The chain links TRBV20-1 to TRBJ2-7, with 11 bases matching TRBD2. The CDR3 totals 16 residues. The germline gives CDR1 DFQATT, CDR2 SNEGSKA (reference sequence). V dropped 6 bases and J dropped 4; count of bases not matched to a gene: 14. CDR3 sequence (DNA): TGCAGTGCCAAGGCTAGCGGGAGGCCGAACCGATACGAGCAGTACTTC. This codes for CSAKASGRPNRYEQYF.

This clonotype was seen at least ten times. The chain is built from TRBV11-2 and TRBJ2-7; 10 bases match TRBD1. Germline-derived CDR1 and CDR2 are SGHAT and FQNNGV. The CDR3 covers 15 residues. V was clipped by 6 bases and J by 5 bases; unmatched bases: 10. The CDR3 loop is CASRRPGTGVHEQYF. The CDR3 DNA is TGTGCCAGCAGACGACCCGGGACAGGGGTCCACGAGCAGTACTTC.

There are many counts of this clonotype. The gene calls are TRBV7-2 and TRBJ2-3; 10 nucleotides agree with TRBD2. This CDR3 is built from 16 residues. Germline CDR1 and CDR2: SGHTA and FQGNSA. Losses at the gene ends were 0 bases for V and 6 bases for J; bases not matched to a gene: 6. DNA of the CDR3: TGTGCCAGCAGCTTAGCTAGCGGGGGGACCTGGGATACGCAGTATTTT. It is translated as CASSLASGGTWDTQYF.

This clonotype was seen a few times. The chain recombines TRBV6-5 with TRBJ2-5; possible D gene TRBD2, 6 bases. Deletions cut 2 bases from V and 9 bases from J, with 19 bases between. Germline CDR1 reads MNHEY; CDR2 reads SVGAGI. The length of the CDR3 is 15 residues. The CDR3 DNA is TGTGCCAGCAGTTACACGGACACCCTTGGAGGGGCCCAGTACTTC. Translated: CASSYTDTLGGAQYF.